This is a list of T cell receptor beta chains from one sample in a study of blood T cell repertoires in COVID-19. The protocol was immunoSEQ multiplex PCR, while the TCRdb copy is restricted to in-frame clones and leaves out a portion. In the table there are roughly 500,000 clones, roughly 88% of which are singletons. Sequenced input: PBMCs or T cells enriched from blood (not recorded which). Source of these receptors: a woman aged 40 to 50 who had recovered from COVID-19. Both conserved end residues are part of each CDR3. D genes are given only for firm matches. Clone sizes are given selectively: once, few, many, or a class where the clone is expanded.

>TRBJ2-2|TRBV7-6|-|-
CASSLNSNGELFF
TGTGCCAGCAGCTTAAATTCCAACGGGGAGCTGTTTTTT
>TRBJ1-5|TRBV12-2|-|-
CASRLLEKASNQPQHF
TGTGCAAGTCGCTTATTGGAGAAGGCTAGCAATCAGCCCCAGCATTTT
>TRBJ1-1|TRBV5-1|-|-
CASSSGQGFLTEAFF
TGCGCCAGCAGCTCTGGGCAGGGGTTTTTAACTGAAGCTTTCTTT
>TRBJ2-7|TRBV6-5|TRBD1|-
CASSRGQGPYYEQYF
TGTGCCAGCAGTCGAGGACAGGGTCCCTACTACGAGCAGTACTTC
>TRBJ2-7|TRBV28|-|-
CASSRALAGADTYEQYF
TGTGCCAGCAGTCGGGCCTTGGCGGGGGCCGATACCTACGAGCAGTACTTC
>TRBJ1-1|TRBV6-5|TRBD1|-
CASSYGRTGGTEAFF
TGTGCCAGCAGTTACGGCCGGACAGGGGGCACTGAAGCTTTCTTT
>TRBJ2-2|TRBV5-1|TRBD1|-
CASSPYLDRDHTGELFF
TGCGCCAGCAGCCCATACTTGGACAGGGACCACACCGGGGAGCTGTTTTTT
>TRBJ1-5|TRBV30|-|-
CAWSELSNQPQHF
TGTGCCTGGAGTGAACTGAGCAATCAGCCCCAGCATTTT
>TRBJ2-1|TRBV5-4|TRBD1|-
CASSFNLDRGGYNEQFF
TGTGCCAGCAGCTTCAACTTAGACAGGGGGGGTTACAATGAGCAGTTCTTC
>TRBJ1-1|TRBV4-3|-|-
CASSQLWGGSNTEAFF
TGCGCCAGCAGCCAATTATGGGGGGGCTCGAACACTGAAGCTTTCTTT
>TRBJ2-1|TRBV15|-|-
CATSSSLRGDEQFF
TGTGCCACCAGCAGTAGTCTGCGCGGCGATGAGCAGTTCTTC
>TRBJ2-7|TRBV27|-|-
CASRLSGSYEQYF
TGTGCCAGCAGGCTGTCAGGGTCCTACGAGCAGTACTTC
>TRBJ2-3|TRBV19|-|-
CASRPPGDTQYF
TGTGCCAGTAGGCCCCCAGGAGATACGCAGTATTTT
>TRBJ1-6|TRBV19|-|-
CASSMPISSSPLHF
TGTGCCAGTAGTATGCCCATATCGAGTTCACCCCTCCACTTT
>TRBJ2-2|TRBV4-3|-|-
CASSQFQGYSGELFF
TGCGCCAGCAGCCAATTCCAGGGGTACAGCGGGGAGCTGTTTTTT
>TRBJ2-7|TRBV27|TRBD2|-
CASSLSRGGREQYF
TGTGCCAGCAGTTTATCGCGGGGGGGCCGCGAGCAGTACTTC
>TRBJ2-7|TRBV19|-|-
CASSIQAGDSYEQYF
TGTGCCAGTAGTATACAGGCAGGTGACTCCTACGAGCAGTACTTC
>TRBJ2-2|TRBV2|-|few
CASRGAEGTGELFF
TGTGCCAGCAGGGGAGCAGAAGGGACCGGGGAGCTGTTTTTT
>TRBJ1-5|TRBV19|TRBD1|-
CASSTNPGTGFVWSNQPQHF
TGTGCCAGTAGTACCAATCCGGGGACAGGGTTTGTGTGGAGCAATCAGCCCCAGCATTTT
>TRBJ1-5|TRBV6-2/TRBV6-3|-|once
CASTPLPLDGAGEPQHF
TGTGCCAGCACCCCTCTCCCTTTAGACGGCGCAGGTGAGCCCCAGCATTTT
>TRBJ1-2|TRBV30|-|few
CAGRTSDGYTF
TGTGCCGGGAGGACTTCAGATGGCTACACCTTC
>TRBJ2-1|TRBV11-3|-|-
CASSLDRETEQFF
TGTGCCAGCAGCTTAGATCGGGAGACTGAGCAGTTCTTC
>TRBJ1-3|TRBV5-1|-|-
CASSSTGSGNTIYF
TGCGCCAGCAGCTCTACAGGATCTGGAAACACCATATATTTT
>TRBJ1-1|TRBV19|-|-
CASSIDGGVGTEAFF
TGTGCCAGTAGTATAGACGGCGGGGTGGGCACTGAAGCTTTCTTT
>TRBJ2-5|TRBV5-1|TRBD2|-
CASSLGRTSRQETQYF
TGCGCCAGCAGCTTGGGCCGGACTAGCCGGCAAGAGACCCAGTACTTC
>TRBJ2-4|TRBV5-8|TRBD1|-
CASSLARGHQYF
TGTGCCAGCAGCTTGGCCAGGGGGCATCAGTACTTC
>TRBJ2-5|TRBV6-2/TRBV6-3|-|-
CASSYLGWFQETQYF
TGTGCCAGCAGTTACCTGGGCTGGTTCCAAGAGACCCAGTACTTC
>TRBJ2-2|TRBV9|-|-
CASSVAPSTDTGELFF
TGTGCCAGCAGCGTAGCTCCTAGCACCGACACCGGGGAGCTGTTTTTT